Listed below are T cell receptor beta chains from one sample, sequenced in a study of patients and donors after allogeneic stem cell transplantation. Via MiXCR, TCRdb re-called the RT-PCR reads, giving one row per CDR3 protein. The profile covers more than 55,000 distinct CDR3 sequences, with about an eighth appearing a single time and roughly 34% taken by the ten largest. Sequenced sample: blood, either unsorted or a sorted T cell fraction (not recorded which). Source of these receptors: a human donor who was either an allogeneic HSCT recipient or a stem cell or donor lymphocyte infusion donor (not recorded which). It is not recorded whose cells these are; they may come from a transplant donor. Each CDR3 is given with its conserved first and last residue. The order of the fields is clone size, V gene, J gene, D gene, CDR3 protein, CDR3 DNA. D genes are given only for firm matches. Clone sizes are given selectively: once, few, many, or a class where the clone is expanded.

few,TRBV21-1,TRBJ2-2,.,CASSAEGHRSLGGAGELFF,TGTGCCAGCAGCGCCGAGGGGCACAGGTCTTTAGGGGGTGCCGGGGAGCTGTTTTTT
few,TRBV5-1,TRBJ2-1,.,CASSFGRSLGSYNEQFF,TGCGCCAGCAGCTTTGGTCGTTCTCTTGGCTCCTACAATGAGCAGTTCTTC
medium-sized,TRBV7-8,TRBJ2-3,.,CASSPNRGFLATDTQYF,TGTGCCAGCAGCCCGAACAGAGGGTTCTTGGCCACAGATACGCAGTATTTT
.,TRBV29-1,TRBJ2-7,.,CSVGPSGESSHEQYF,TGCAGCGTTGGACCTTCGGGGGAGTCGAGCCACGAGCAGTACTTC
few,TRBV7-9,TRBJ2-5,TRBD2,CASKRISGKETQYF,TGTGCCAGCAAAAGGATTAGCGGGAAAGAGACCCAGTACTTC
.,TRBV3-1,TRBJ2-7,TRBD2,CASSQTSGEQYF,TGTGCCAGCAGCCAAACTAGCGGAGAGCAGTACTTC
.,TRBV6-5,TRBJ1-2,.,CASSYGGMPYGYTF,TGTGCCAGCAGTTACGGGGGCATGCCCTATGGCTACACCTTC
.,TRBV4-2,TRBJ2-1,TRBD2,CASSQESSGILYNEQFF,TGTGCCAGCAGCCAAGAGTCTAGCGGGATACTCTACAATGAGCAGTTCTTC
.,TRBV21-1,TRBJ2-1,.,CASSKAGLAGTYNEQFF,TGTGCCAGCAGCAAAGCAGGACTAGCGGGAACCTACAATGAGCAGTTCTTC
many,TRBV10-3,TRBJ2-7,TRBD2,CAISHGRLYEQYF,TGTGCCATCAGTCACGGGAGGCTCTACGAGCAGTACTTC